A single sample is the source of the 26 T cell receptor beta chains below, sequenced in a study of blood T cell repertoires in COVID-19. Repertoires were generated with immunoSEQ multiplex PCR, while TCRdb's copy carries only in-frame clones and drops some. The sample yields around 160,000 clones, under 90% seen once. The source material was peripheral blood. The receptors here all came from a human donor in a cohort sampled during active COVID-19.

In this sample, this clone turned up a few times. The chain links TRBV2 to TRBJ2-5, with 9 nucleotides matching TRBD2. This CDR3 region has 16 residues. Germline CDR1 and CDR2: SNHLY and FYNNEI. V lost 2 bases to trimming and J lost 4 bases; unmatched junction nucleotides: 8. Here the CDR3 DNA reads TGTGCCAGCAGTGAACTTCTTCTAGCGGGGTCAGAGACCCAGTACTTC. Its protein product is CASSELLLAGSETQYF.

The sample holds many counts of this clone. The gene calls are TRBV4-3 and TRBJ2-7; D is ambiguous. Germline values: CDR1 LGHNA, CDR2 YSLEER. The CDR3 spans 15 residues. Between the trimmed V and J ends, which lost 0 bases and 3 bases, there was a span of 12 bases. The DNA of the CDR3 is TGCGCCAGCAGCCAAGATCGAATGAGCCTCTACGAGCAGTACTTC. Amino acid sequence: CASSQDRMSLYEQYF.

The chain combines TRBV6-2 or TRBV6-3 with TRBJ1-2, with unresolved D. CDR3 size: 13 residues. Looked up from germline, CDR1 is MNHEY and CDR2 is SVGEGT. V was cut by 6 bases and J by 2 bases, with 10 bases left in between. The CDR3, as DNA: TGTGCCAGCAGCCGACTCCAGAACTATGGCTACACCTTC. It translates to CASSRLQNYGYTF.

The V gene is TRBV6-5, the J gene TRBJ2-7; D perhaps matches TRBD1 (5 bases). The CDR3 runs 14 residues. Germline CDR1 is MNHEY and CDR2 is SVGAGI. V dropped 7 bases and J dropped 7 bases, with 20 bases sitting between them. DNA for the CDR3: TGTGCCAGCATCTTAGGTGGGGCACTTGAAGAGCAGTACTTC. Translating it yields CASILGGALEEQYF.

J is TRBJ2-3 and V is TRBV11-2; the D is unclear. Germline loops: CDR1 SGHAT, CDR2 FQNNGV. Trimming shortened V by 1 base and J by 3 bases, and 8 bases separated the two germline ends. The CDR3 totals 14 residues. CDR3 loop: CASSLARATDTQYF. CDR3 DNA sequence: TGTGCCAGCAGCTTAGCCCGTGCGACAGATACGCAGTATTTT. Complete variable domain (other parts from reference TRBV11-2 and TRBJ2-3): EAGVAQSPRYKIIEKRQSVAFWCNPISGHATLYWYQQILGQGPKLLIQFQNNGVVDDSQLPKDRFSAERLKGVDSTLKIQPAKLEDSAVYLCASSLARATDTQYFGPGTRLTVL.

The chain is built from TRBV4-2 and TRBJ1-2; perhaps TRBD1 as D (6 bases). The CDR3 loop spans 13 amino acids. V was pared by 7 bases and J by 2 bases, with 11 bases between. Germline CDR1 LGHNA, CDR2 YNFKEQ. The CDR3 sequence: CASNPGTNYGYTF. For the CDR3, the DNA is TGTGCCAGCAATCCCGGGACAAACTATGGCTACACCTTC.

The V gene is TRBV5-4, the J gene TRBJ2-2; D might be TRBD2 (5 bases). Looked up from germline, CDR1 is SGHNT and CDR2 is YYREEE (reference sequence). The CDR3 has 16 amino acids. Between the trimmed V and J ends, which lost 4 bases and 2 bases, there was a span of 15 bases. The chain's CDR3 is CASSAPPGFNTGELFF. CDR3 sequence (DNA): TGTGCCAGCAGCGCTCCTCCGGGATTTAACACCGGGGAGCTGTTTTTT. Full variable domain (missing parts from reference TRBV5-4 and TRBJ2-2): ETGVTQSPTHLIKTRGQQVTLRCSSQSGHNTVSWYQQALGQGPQFIFQYYREEENGRGNFPPRFSGLQFPNYSSELNVNALELDDSALYLCASSAPPGFNTGELFFGEGSRLTVL.

This clone was found many times. The chain links TRBV5-1 to TRBJ1-2, with 7 bases lining up with TRBD1. After removal of 4 bases from V and 8 bases from J, the junction contained 8 bases not matched to a gene. Germline CDR1 SGHRS, CDR2 YFSETQ. This CDR3 contains 13 residues. This CDR3 is CASSPGTVLGYTF. CDR3 DNA: TGCGCCAGCAGCCCCGGGACAGTTTTAGGCTACACCTTC.

The V and J genes are TRBV5-5 and TRBJ1-4, with D perhaps TRBD1 (6 bases). V was pared by 6 bases and J by 5 bases, with 17 bases between. The germline CDR1 and CDR2 sequences are SGHKS and YYEKEE (reference sequence). The CDR3 is 15 amino acids. The CDR3 here is CASTPRGTQNEKLFF. CDR3 bases: TGTGCCAGCACCCCTAGGGGGACGCAAAATGAAAAACTGTTTTTT.

The V gene is TRBV15, the J gene TRBJ2-2; 9 nucleotides match TRBD1. The germline V gene encodes CDR1 LNHNV and CDR2 YYDKDF (reference sequence). There are 16 residues in the CDR3. V lost 3 bases, J lost 3 bases, and 5 bases stayed unmatched. CDR3: CATSSLDRGYTGELFF. The CDR3, as DNA: TGTGCCACCAGCAGTCTCGACAGGGGGTACACCGGGGAGCTGTTTTTT.

This clone was detected only a few times. The V gene is TRBV6-4, the J gene TRBJ1-2; no clear D gene. Trimming cost V 4 bases and J 6 bases, with 9 bases left between them. This CDR3 comprises 12 residues. Germline CDR1 MRHNA, CDR2 SNTAGT. CDR3 region: CASSVRCDGYTF. The CDR3 DNA is TGTGCCAGCAGTGTACGGTGTGATGGCTACACCTTC.

This chain links TRBV18 with TRBJ1-3; D is possibly TRBD1 (5 bases). The CDR3 is 17 amino acids. Per the germline V gene, CDR1 is KGHSH and CDR2 is LQKENI. V shed 1 base and J shed 0 bases, with 13 bases lying between them. CDR3 region: CASSPQTGANSGNTIYF. DNA for the CDR3: TGTGCCAGCTCACCACAGACTGGGGCCAACTCTGGAAACACCATATATTTT.

V and J are TRBV19 and TRBJ2-5; 7 positions agree with TRBD2. This CDR3 has 14 residues. The ends lost 5 bases at V and 1 base at J; junction bases unmatched: 4. Per the germline V gene, CDR1 is LNHDA and CDR2 is SQIVND (reference sequence). This CDR3 reads CASSAAGVQETQYF. The CDR3 nucleotides are TGTGCCAGTAGTGCCGCGGGGGTCCAAGAGACCCAGTACTTC.

This clone has just one count. The genes are TRBV3-1 (or the pseudogene TRBV3-2) and TRBJ2-2, with 7 bases identical to TRBD1. This CDR3 contains 13 residues. Germline V gives CDR1 LGHDT, CDR2 YNNKEL (reference sequence). Trimming took 2 bases from V and 10 from J; bases not matched to a gene: 4. The CDR3 is CASSQTGTAELFF. The CDR3 DNA reads as TGTGCCAGCAGCCAAACCGGGACAGCGGAGCTGTTTTTT.

This clone appeared once. The V call is TRBV5-8, the J call TRBJ2-7, with 11 nucleotides matching TRBD1. In germline, CDR1 is SGHTS, CDR2 YDEGEE. The CDR3 is made up of 15 amino acids. V was pared by 1 base and J by 7 bases, with 7 bases of the junction left unmatched. Here the CDR3 DNA reads TGTGCCAGCAGCTTGCCGGGACAGGGGGGTCTGGAGCAGTACTTC. Its translation is CASSLPGQGGLEQYF.

As regards this clone: The junction differs from germline at one of its ends, possibly a read error. V gene TRBV2 combines with J gene TRBJ1-1, with 8 bases lining up with TRBD1. This CDR3 contains 15 residues. Germline assignment: CDR1 SNHLY and CDR2 FYNNEI. In DNA, the CDR3 is TGTGCCAGCAGGGAAGGACAGGGCGGTCGCACTGAAGCTTTCTTT. It yields the protein CASREGQGGRTEAFF.

The chain links TRBV28 to TRBJ1-5, with a weak D call TRBD1 (5 bases). The germline V gene has CDR1 MDHEN and CDR2 SYDVKM. This CDR3 comprises 16 residues. V lost 1 base, J lost 0 bases, and 10 bases lay in between. As DNA, the CDR3 is TGTGCCAGCAGTTTATTTGCAGGGTTTAGCAATCAGCCCCAGCATTTT. Translated, it gives CASSLFAGFSNQPQHF.

This clone has at least ten counts. This sequence joins TRBV27 and TRBJ1-2, with TRBD1 matching 8 bases. CDR3 size: 16 residues. Trimming cost V 3 bases and J 2 bases; bases outside gene matches: 8. CDR1 MNHEY and CDR2 SMNVEV come from the germline V gene (reference sequence). The CDR3 is CASSFLGQGTNYGYTF. The CDR3 coding sequence is TGTGCCAGCAGTTTCCTAGGACAGGGCACAAACTATGGCTACACCTTC.

The V and J genes are TRBV5-1 and TRBJ2-1; 7 bases are a match to TRBD1. Losses at the gene ends were 7 bases for V and 10 bases for J; bases not matched to a gene: 17. CDR3 size: 15 residues. From germline, CDR1 is SGHRS and CDR2 YFSETQ. The CDR3 here is CASGTLRDSDGEQFF. As DNA, the CDR3 is TGCGCCAGCGGAACACTCCGGGACAGTGACGGCGAGCAGTTCTTC.

This clone has just a few counts. V and J are TRBV4-2 and TRBJ2-7; the match to TRBD1 covers 9 bases. The germline V gene has CDR1 LGHNA and CDR2 YNFKEQ. J was trimmed by 7 bases and V by 3 bases; bases with no gene match: 4. This CDR3 spans 13 amino acids. This CDR3 is CASSHRQGDEQYF. CDR3 nucleotides: TGTGCCAGCAGCCACCGACAGGGGGATGAGCAGTACTTC.

A few counts support this clone. The V and J genes are TRBV5-6 and TRBJ2-7, with 10 bases fitting TRBD1. The CDR3 covers 13 residues. Germline CDR1 reads SGHDT; CDR2 reads YYEEEE. After removal of 6 bases from V and 10 bases from J, the junction contained 10 bases not matched to a gene. This CDR3 reads CASTPAGTGEQYF. The CDR3 DNA is TGTGCCAGCACCCCTGCTGGGACAGGGGAACAGTACTTC.

V is TRBV6-5 and J is TRBJ2-1; 9 bases fit TRBD1. CDR1 is MNHEY and CDR2 is SVGAGI in the germline V gene. This CDR3 contains 15 residues. Trimming removed 2 bases from V and 5 bases from J; junction bases left unmatched: 4. The CDR3 region is CASSYGQGLDNEQFF. The CDR3 DNA sequence: TGTGCCAGCAGTTACGGACAGGGGCTTGACAATGAGCAGTTCTTC.

The sample holds a few counts of this clone. This chain uses TRBV10-3 with TRBJ1-1; the match to TRBD1 covers 7 bases. CDR3 length equals 14 residues. V trimming: 4 bases; J trimming: 2 bases; junction bases outside the gene matches: 4. The germline V gene encodes CDR1 ENHRY and CDR2 SYGVKD. Here the CDR3 reads CAISGGTDNTEAFF. CDR3 DNA sequence: TGTGCCATCAGTGGAGGGACAGATAACACTGAAGCTTTCTTT.

This CDR3 reads CASSLGSTGGTEAFF. CDR3 DNA: TGTGCCAGCAGCTTAGGATCTACAGGGGGGACTGAAGCTTTCTTT. This chain uses TRBV7-8 with TRBJ1-1; 8 bases match TRBD1. This CDR3 is 15 amino acids long. Germline CDR1 and CDR2: SGHVS and FQNEAQ. J gave up 5 bases and V 1 base, and 6 bases lay outside the gene matches.

DNA of the CDR3: TGTGCCAGCAGTTACGGGGGCTTGAACACTGAAGCTTTCTTT. Translating it yields CASSYGGLNTEAFF. The chain couples TRBV6-2 or TRBV6-3 to TRBJ1-1; D is perhaps TRBD1 (6 bases). Germline CDR1 reads MNHEY; CDR2 reads SVGEGT. The CDR3 covers 14 residues. Trimming took off 2 bases at V and 0 bases at J, with 7 bases between the two ends.

V is TRBV12-2 and J is TRBJ2-1; TRBD2, the D gene given by the table, was not confirmed from the DNA. TRBV12-2 is annotated as a pseudogene. The CDR3 covers 14 residues. The CDR3 sequence is CASRTSGDVNEQFF. CDR3 sequence (DNA): TGTGCAAGTCGGACTAGCGGGGACGTCAATGAGCAGTTCTTC.